A selection of T cell receptor beta chains follows, all from one sample in a study of cytomegalovirus exposure and HLA in healthy donors. Method: immunoSEQ multiplex PCR; TCRdb's copy keeps in-frame clones and lacks some. The profile shows some 87,000 clones, over 70% of them singletons. The source material was PBMCs. The origin of the receptors is a man aged 18 to 30 in good health and CMV-seropositive. The conserved cysteine and the conserved F or W are not part of the CDR3 here.

CDR3: ASSQTSSGEQY; J: TRBJ2-7; V: TRBV6-1
CDR3: ASSLLWTSGSLDEQY; J: TRBJ2-7; V: TRBV28
CDR3: ASGPGRGGTETQY; J: TRBJ2-5; V: TRBV9
CDR3: ASSQATGRDTEAF; J: TRBJ1-1; V: TRBV4-1
CDR3: ASSYSSGRLVSAF; J: TRBJ1-1; V: TRBV6-5
CDR3: ASSVTNMNTEAF; J: TRBJ1-1; V: TRBV9
CDR3: ASSTGLPYEQY; J: TRBJ2-7; V: TRBV27
CDR3: ASSGTGTVDTQY; J: TRBJ2-3; V: TRBV6-1
CDR3: ASSAAGTKGNEQY; J: TRBJ2-7; V: TRBV19
CDR3: ATSRSERVSYEQY; J: TRBJ2-7; V: TRBV15
CDR3: ASTGFEGQY; J: TRBJ2-7; V: TRBV28
CDR3: ASRLAGVSGELF; J: TRBJ2-2; V: TRBV19
CDR3: ASNQQGPNEKLF; J: TRBJ1-4; V: TRBV21-1
CDR3: ASSPGNQPQH; J: TRBJ1-5; V: TRBV28
CDR3: SVARTSGEETQY; J: TRBJ2-5; V: TRBV29-1
CDR3: ASSLGVSGRAHEQY; J: TRBJ2-7; V: TRBV7-2
CDR3: SATDSSGNTIY; J: TRBJ1-3; V: TRBV29-1
CDR3: ASSQGLGGSFGNEQF; J: TRBJ2-1; V: TRBV4-1
CDR3: ASEENGEQY; J: TRBJ2-7; V: TRBV2
CDR3: ASSDAGHPPVYGYT; J: TRBJ1-2; V: TRBV6-1
CDR3: ASSFSGQGQETQY; J: TRBJ2-5; V: TRBV7-3
CDR3: ASSSPTGAYEQY; J: TRBJ2-7; V: TRBV28
CDR3: ASSLGATTGNGYT; J: TRBJ1-2; V: TRBV6-5
CDR3: SVAGTEPYEQY; J: TRBJ2-7; V: TRBV29-1
CDR3: ASSQDHRTGSGYT; J: TRBJ1-2; V: TRBV4-1
CDR3: ASAPDRAYGYT; J: TRBJ1-2; V: TRBV5-1
CDR3: ASSPREGPDTQY; J: TRBJ2-3; V: TRBV18
CDR3: ASSWDSYQETQY; J: TRBJ2-5; V: TRBV5-6
CDR3: ASSHGGQGGEKLF; J: TRBJ1-4; V: TRBV25-1
CDR3: ASSPQLKNTEAF; J: TRBJ1-1; V: TRBV14
CDR3: ATSRTSGFNEQF; J: TRBJ2-1; V: TRBV28
CDR3: SVDSRINTEAF; J: TRBJ1-1; V: TRBV29-1
CDR3: ASSPGTGDQPQH; J: TRBJ1-5; V: TRBV5-1
CDR3: ASSATGTSANEQF; J: TRBJ2-1; V: TRBV6-4
CDR3: SVEAREDPYEQY; J: TRBJ2-7; V: TRBV29-1
CDR3: ASSSYSGSEQY; J: TRBJ2-7; V: TRBV27
CDR3: ASSPGTSDEQF; J: TRBJ2-1; V: TRBV5-1
CDR3: ASSLIAGGTNEQF; J: TRBJ2-1; V: TRBV5-1
CDR3: ASSYSGGTNYGYT; J: TRBJ1-2; V: TRBV6-5
CDR3: ASSQRATGELF; J: TRBJ2-2; V: TRBV11-2
CDR3: ASSQGRAYEQY; J: TRBJ2-7; V: TRBV4-1
CDR3: AISEEEENEKLF; J: TRBJ1-4; V: TRBV10-3
CDR3: ASSRSGRATDTQY; J: TRBJ2-3; V: TRBV7-9
CDR3: ASSSGVNIHEQY; J: TRBJ2-7; V: TRBV27
CDR3: ASSQIPQGLGYEQY; J: TRBJ2-7; V: TRBV4-1
CDR3: ASSQDNTDTQY; J: TRBJ2-3; V: TRBV4-2
CDR3: ASSHAQGLAGVSGELF; J: TRBJ2-2; V: TRBV7-6
CDR3: ASSLPRQGNIQY; J: TRBJ2-4; V: TRBV7-9
CDR3: ASSVQGADTEAF; J: TRBJ1-1; V: TRBV4-1
CDR3: ATSGGERADTQY; J: TRBJ2-3; V: TRBV11-2
CDR3: ASSPGIVYETQY; J: TRBJ2-5; V: TRBV18
CDR3: ASSQDPRLAGSANTGELF; J: TRBJ2-2; V: TRBV4-2
CDR3: ASSDSGQGALF; J: TRBJ2-2; V: TRBV2
CDR3: ASSPDRGLWGYT; J: TRBJ1-2; V: TRBV5-1
CDR3: ASYSPAGGYNEQF; J: TRBJ2-1; V: TRBV5-1
CDR3: ASSLEGAQYNEQF; J: TRBJ2-1; V: TRBV11-2
CDR3: ASSVVDLARHEQF; J: TRBJ2-1; V: TRBV9
CDR3: ASSLLAGDLYEQY; J: TRBJ2-7; V: TRBV5-4